These T cell receptor beta chains were read from a single sample in a study of radiation and T cells in renal cell carcinoma. Sequencing was performed with immunoSEQ multiplex PCR; in TCRdb, only in-frame clones are kept and a portion is missing. The repertoire holds about 76,000 clones, with 89% as singletons. The specimen comprised blood, sampled from a patient whose treatment included radiotherapy and nephrectomy. The receptor source for this set is a woman in her sixties or seventies with renal cell carcinoma. The CDR3 runs from the conserved cysteine through the conserved F or W. Fields, in order: J gene, V gene, clone size, D gene, CDR3 protein, CDR3 DNA. A D gene is named only where the DNA matches it firmly. Clone size, where shown, is once, few, many, or a class for clones that have expanded.

TRBJ1-1,TRBV7-9,-,-,CASSLGGGRNTEAFF,TGTGCCAGCAGCTTAGGCGGGGGGCGGAACACTGAAGCTTTCTTT
TRBJ2-7,TRBV5-1,-,TRBD1,CASSLGTGKMREQYF,TGCGCCAGCAGCTTAGGGACAGGGAAGATGAGGGAGCAGTACTTC
TRBJ1-2,TRBV28,once,-,CASSLFTGTEDGYTF,TGTGCCAGCAGTTTATTTACCGGGACGGAGGATGGCTACACCTTC
TRBJ1-2,TRBV28,-,TRBD1,CASSERGGFGYTF,TGTGCCAGCAGCGAGAGAGGGGGCTTTGGCTACACCTTC
TRBJ1-3,TRBV4-2,-,TRBD1,CASSQGGTGSFSGNTIYF,TGTGCCAGCAGCCAAGGCGGGACAGGGTCATTTTCTGGAAACACCATATATTTT
TRBJ1-1,TRBV5-5,-,-,CASSLDIMNTEAFF,TGTGCCAGCAGCCTGGACATCATGAACACTGAAGCTTTCTTT
TRBJ2-2,TRBV27,-,TRBD1,CASSSLRGGNTGELFF,TGTGCCAGCAGTTCCCTGAGAGGGGGCAACACCGGGGAGCTGTTTTTT
TRBJ1-2,TRBV10-3,-,TRBD1,CATLPGQGSNYGYTF,TGTGCCACCCTACCAGGACAGGGGTCTAACTATGGCTACACCTTC
TRBJ1-1,TRBV28,-,TRBD1,CASRPQGARYTEAFF,TGTGCCAGCAGACCCCAGGGGGCCAGATATACTGAAGCTTTCTTT
TRBJ1-1,TRBV5-1,-,TRBD1,CASSLQGLLNTEAFF,TGCGCCAGCAGCTTACAGGGGCTACTGAACACTGAAGCTTTCTTT
TRBJ2-1,TRBV5-1,-,-,CASSLGSGLTYNEQFF,TGCGCCAGCAGCTTGGGAAGCGGGCTAACCTACAATGAGCAGTTCTTC
TRBJ2-7,TRBV28,-,-,CASSLNMGPYEQYF,TGTGCCAGCAGTTTGAATATGGGTCCGTACGAGCAGTACTTC
TRBJ1-1,TRBV2,-,TRBD1,CASRGQLRMTEAFF,TGTGCCAGCAGGGGACAGCTACGAATGACTGAAGCTTTCTTT
TRBJ2-2,TRBV4-2,-,TRBD2,CASSQDPSGGPGELFF,TGTGCCAGCAGCCAAGACCCTAGCGGGGGGCCCGGGGAGCTGTTTTTT
TRBJ1-2,TRBV28,-,TRBD1,CATAQGRNYGYTF,TGTGCCACCGCACAGGGGCGAAACTATGGCTACACCTTC
TRBJ1-2,TRBV19,-,-,CASRKRSDSTNYGYTF,TGTGCCAGTAGAAAAAGGTCAGACAGCACTAACTATGGCTACACCTTC